The source of this T cell receptor beta chain is a study of blood T cell repertoires in COVID-19. The CDR3 has 15 residues. Germline CDR1 and CDR2: LGHNA and YSLEER. Regarding this clone: One end of the junction is discordant with germline, which a read error may explain.

The table came from immunoSEQ multiplex PCR; TCRdb's copy has only in-frame clones and leaves some out. The repertoire includes a few hundred thousand clones, about 90% of them detected once, and 0.95% to 1.5% sits in the top ten. The sample comprised PBMCs or T cells enriched from blood (not recorded which). This sequence was found in a human donor in a cohort exposed to, infected with or recovered from COVID-19 (not recorded which). The donor label of this sample is uncertain. This chain links TRBV4-3 with TRBJ2-7, with a possible D match to TRBD1 (6 bases). This CDR3 is CASSQDRDKRYAQYF. Written as DNA, the CDR3 is TGCGCCAGCAGCCAAGACCGGGACAAGAGATACGCGCAGTACTTC.